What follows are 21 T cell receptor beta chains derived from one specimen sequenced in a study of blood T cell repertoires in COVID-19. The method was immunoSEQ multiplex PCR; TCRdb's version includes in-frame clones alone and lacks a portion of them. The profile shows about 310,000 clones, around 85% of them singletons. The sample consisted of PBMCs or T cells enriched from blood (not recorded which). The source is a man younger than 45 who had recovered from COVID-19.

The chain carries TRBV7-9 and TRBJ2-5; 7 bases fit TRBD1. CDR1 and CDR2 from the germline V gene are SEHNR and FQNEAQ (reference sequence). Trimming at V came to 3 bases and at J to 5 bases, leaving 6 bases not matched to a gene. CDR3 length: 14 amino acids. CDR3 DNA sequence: TGTGCCAGCAGCTTCGGGACAGCAGGGGAGACCCAGTACTTC. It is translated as CASSFGTAGETQYF.

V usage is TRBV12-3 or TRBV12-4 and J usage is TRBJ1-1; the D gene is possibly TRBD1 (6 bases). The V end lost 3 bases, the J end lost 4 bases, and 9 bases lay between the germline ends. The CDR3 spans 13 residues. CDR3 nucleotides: TGTGCCAGCAGTTTGAGGGGGGGCACTGAAGCTTTCTTT. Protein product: CASSLRGGTEAFF.

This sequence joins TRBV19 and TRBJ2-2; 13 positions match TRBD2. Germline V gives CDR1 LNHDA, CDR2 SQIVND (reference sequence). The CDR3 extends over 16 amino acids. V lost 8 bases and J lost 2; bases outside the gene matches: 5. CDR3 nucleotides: TGTGCCAGTGGGCGACTAGCGGGGGGCAACACCGGGGAGCTGTTTTTT. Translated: CASGRLAGGNTGELFF.

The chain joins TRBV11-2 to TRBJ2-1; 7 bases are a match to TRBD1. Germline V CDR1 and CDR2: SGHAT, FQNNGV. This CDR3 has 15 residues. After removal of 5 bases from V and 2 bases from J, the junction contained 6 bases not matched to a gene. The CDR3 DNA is TGTGCCAGCAGCCCACGGCAGGGGGCCTACAATGAGCAGTTCTTC. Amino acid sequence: CASSPRQGAYNEQFF.

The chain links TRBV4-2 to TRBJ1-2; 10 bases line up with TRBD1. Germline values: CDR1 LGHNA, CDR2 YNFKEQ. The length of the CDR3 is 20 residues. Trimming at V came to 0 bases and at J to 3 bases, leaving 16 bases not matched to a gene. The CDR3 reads CASSQERVRDRGLRYYGYTF. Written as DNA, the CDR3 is TGTGCCAGCAGCCAAGAAAGGGTTCGGGACAGGGGTCTACGTTACTATGGCTACACCTTC.

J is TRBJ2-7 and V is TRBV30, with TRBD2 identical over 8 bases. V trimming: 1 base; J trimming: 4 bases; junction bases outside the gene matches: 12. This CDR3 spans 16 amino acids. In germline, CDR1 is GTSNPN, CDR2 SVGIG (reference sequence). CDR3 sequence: CAWSAPGGAFHYEQYF. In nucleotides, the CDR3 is TGTGCCTGGAGTGCCCCGGGAGGGGCTTTCCATTACGAGCAGTACTTC.

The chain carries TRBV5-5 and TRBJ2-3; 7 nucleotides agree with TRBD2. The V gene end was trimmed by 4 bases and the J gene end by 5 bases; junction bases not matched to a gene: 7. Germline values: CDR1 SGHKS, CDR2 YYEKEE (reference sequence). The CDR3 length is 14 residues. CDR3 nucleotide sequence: TGTGCCAGCAGCCAGACCCGGGGGGTAGATACGCAGTATTTT. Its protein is CASSQTRGVDTQYF.

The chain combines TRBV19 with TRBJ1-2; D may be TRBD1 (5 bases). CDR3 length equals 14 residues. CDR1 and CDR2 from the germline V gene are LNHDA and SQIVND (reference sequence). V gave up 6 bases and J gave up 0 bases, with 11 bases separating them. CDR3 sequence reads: CASSPRATNYGYTF. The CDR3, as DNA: TGTGCCAGTAGCCCCAGGGCGACTAACTATGGCTACACCTTC. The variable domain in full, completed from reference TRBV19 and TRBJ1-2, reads DGGITQSPKYLFRKEGQNVTLSCEQNLNHDAMYWYRQDPGQGLRLIYYSQIVNDFQKGDIAEGYSVSREKKESFPLTVTSAQKNPTAFYLCASSPRATNYGYTFGSGTRLTVV.

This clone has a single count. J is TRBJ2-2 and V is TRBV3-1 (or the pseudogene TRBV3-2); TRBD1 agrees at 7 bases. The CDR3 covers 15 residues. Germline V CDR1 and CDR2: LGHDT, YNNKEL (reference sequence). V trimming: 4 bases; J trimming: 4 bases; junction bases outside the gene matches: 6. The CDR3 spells CASSLEGASTGELFF. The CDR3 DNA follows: TGTGCCAGCAGCCTCGAGGGGGCCAGCACCGGGGAGCTGTTTTTT.

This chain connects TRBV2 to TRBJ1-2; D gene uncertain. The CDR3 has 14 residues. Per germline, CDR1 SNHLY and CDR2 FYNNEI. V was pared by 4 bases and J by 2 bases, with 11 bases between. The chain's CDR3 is CASSGGRTNYGYTF. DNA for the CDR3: TGTGCCAGCAGTGGAGGCAGAACAAACTATGGCTACACCTTC.

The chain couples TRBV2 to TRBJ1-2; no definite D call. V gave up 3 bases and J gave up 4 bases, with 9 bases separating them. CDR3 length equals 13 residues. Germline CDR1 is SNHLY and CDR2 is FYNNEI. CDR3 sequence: CASSDVAGYGYTF. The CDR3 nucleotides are TGTGCCAGCAGTGACGTTGCAGGCTATGGCTACACCTTC.

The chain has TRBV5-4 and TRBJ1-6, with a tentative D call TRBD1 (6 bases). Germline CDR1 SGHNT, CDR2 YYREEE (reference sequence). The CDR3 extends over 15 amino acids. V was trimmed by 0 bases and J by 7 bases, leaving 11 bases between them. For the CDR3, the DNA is TGTGCCAGCAGCTTGGGAGGGGGGGTAAATTCACCCCTCCACTTT. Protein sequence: CASSLGGGVNSPLHF.

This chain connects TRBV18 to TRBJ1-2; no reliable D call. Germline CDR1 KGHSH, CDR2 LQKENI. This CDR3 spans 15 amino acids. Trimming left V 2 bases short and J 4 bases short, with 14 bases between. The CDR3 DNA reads TGTGCCAGCTCACCATGGGCATCCCAAAGCTATGGCTACACCTTC. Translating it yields CASSPWASQSYGYTF.

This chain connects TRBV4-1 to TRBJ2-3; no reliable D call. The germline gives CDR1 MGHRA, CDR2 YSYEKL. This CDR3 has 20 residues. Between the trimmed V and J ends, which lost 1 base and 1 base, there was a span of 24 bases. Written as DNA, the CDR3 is TGCGCCAGCAGCCAAGGACTTCTACGTGGCGGCCTCACCGGCACAGATACGCAGTATTTT. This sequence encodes CASSQGLLRGGLTGTDTQYF.

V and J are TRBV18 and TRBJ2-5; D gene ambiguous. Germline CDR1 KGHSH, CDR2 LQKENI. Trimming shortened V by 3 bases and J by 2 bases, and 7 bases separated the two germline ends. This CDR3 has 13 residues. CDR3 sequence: CASSPSAQETQYF. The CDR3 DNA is TGTGCCAGCTCACCTTCAGCGCAAGAGACCCAGTACTTC.

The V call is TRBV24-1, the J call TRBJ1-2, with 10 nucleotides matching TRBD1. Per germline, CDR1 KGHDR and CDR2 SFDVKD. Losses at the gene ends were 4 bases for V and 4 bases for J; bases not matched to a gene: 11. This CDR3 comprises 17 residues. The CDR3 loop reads CATSDSRDRGRGYGYTF. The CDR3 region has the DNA TGTGCCACCAGTGACTCCCGGGACAGGGGTCGGGGCTATGGCTACACCTTC.

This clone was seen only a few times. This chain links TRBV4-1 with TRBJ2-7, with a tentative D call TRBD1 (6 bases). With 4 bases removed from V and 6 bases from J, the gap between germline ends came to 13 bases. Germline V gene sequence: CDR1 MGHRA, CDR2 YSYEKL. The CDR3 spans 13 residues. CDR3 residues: CASSLYGRGEQYF. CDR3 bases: TGCGCCAGCAGCCTCTACGGCAGGGGCGAGCAGTACTTC.

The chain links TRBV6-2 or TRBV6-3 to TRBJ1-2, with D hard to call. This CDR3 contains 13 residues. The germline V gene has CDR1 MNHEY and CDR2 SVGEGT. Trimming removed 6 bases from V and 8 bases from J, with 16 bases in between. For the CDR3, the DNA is TGTGCCAGCAGCACTGTTGGGCCTTCGGGCTACACCTTC. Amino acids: CASSTVGPSGYTF.

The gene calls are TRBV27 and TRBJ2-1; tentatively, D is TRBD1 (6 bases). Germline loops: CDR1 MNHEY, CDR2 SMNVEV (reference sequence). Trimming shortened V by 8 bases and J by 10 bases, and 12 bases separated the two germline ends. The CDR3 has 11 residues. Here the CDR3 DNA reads TGTGCCAGCCGGACTCAGGGGGAGCAGTTCTTC. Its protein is CASRTQGEQFF.

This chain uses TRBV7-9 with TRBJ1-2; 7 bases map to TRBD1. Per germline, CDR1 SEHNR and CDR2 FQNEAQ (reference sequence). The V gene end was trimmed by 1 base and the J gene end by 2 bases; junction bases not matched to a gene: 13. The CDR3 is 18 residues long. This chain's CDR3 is CASSLGSPNTGDNYGYTF. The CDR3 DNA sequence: TGTGCCAGCAGCTTAGGATCCCCTAATACAGGGGACAACTATGGCTACACCTTC.

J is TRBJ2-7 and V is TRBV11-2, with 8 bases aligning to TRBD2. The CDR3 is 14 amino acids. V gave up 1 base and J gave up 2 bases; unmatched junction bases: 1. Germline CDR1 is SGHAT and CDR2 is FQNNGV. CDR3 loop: CASSLAGGPYEQYF. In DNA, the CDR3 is TGTGCCAGCAGCTTAGCGGGGGGGCCCTACGAGCAGTACTTC.